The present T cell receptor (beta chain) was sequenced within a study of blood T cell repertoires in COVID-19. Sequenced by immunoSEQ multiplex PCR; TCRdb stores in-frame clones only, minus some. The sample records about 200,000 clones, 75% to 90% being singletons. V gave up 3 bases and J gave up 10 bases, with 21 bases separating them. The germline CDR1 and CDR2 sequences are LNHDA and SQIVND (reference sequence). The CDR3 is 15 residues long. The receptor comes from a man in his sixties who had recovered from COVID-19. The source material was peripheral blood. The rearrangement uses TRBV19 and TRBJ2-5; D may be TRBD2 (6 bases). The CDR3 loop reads CASSIEGGREVDQYF. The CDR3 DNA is TGTGCCAGTAGTATCGAGGGCGGCAGGGAGGTGGACCAGTACTTC.